This T cell receptor beta chain was recorded in a study of blood T cell repertoires in COVID-19. Study-wide context: Samples came from the United States, Italy and Spain, spanning acute and convalescent COVID-19.

Only in-frame clones appear in the TCRdb table, and some are missing; sequencing was by immunoSEQ multiplex PCR. This sample has about 87,000 clones, with over 75% found just once. Recruited during active infection, patients (from Seattle) were subsequently followed longitudinally. The sequence came from a woman older than 75 with COVID-19, enrolled during active disease. Sequencing input: peripheral blood.

Here the CDR3 reads CASSFGTAYSVRQYF. CDR3 DNA: TGTGCCAGCAGCTTTGGGACAGCCTACTCCGTAAGGCAGTACTTC. The V and J genes are TRBV14 and TRBJ2-7; 7 bases are a match to TRBD1. Trimming removed 5 bases from V and 9 bases from J; junction bases left unmatched: 16. Germline V gene data show CDR1 as SGHDN and CDR2 as FVKESK. CDR3 length: 15 amino acids.